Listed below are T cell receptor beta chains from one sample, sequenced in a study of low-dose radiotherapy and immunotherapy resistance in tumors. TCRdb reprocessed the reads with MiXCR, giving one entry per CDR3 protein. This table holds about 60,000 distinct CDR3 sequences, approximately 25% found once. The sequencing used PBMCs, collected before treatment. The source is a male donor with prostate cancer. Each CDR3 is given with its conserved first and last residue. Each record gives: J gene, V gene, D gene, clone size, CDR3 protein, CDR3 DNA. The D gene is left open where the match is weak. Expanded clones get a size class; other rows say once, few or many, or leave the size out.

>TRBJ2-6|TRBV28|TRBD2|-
CASSDRGVAGANVLTF
TGTGCCAGCAGCGACCGGGGGGTTGCTGGGGCCAACGTCCTGACTTTC
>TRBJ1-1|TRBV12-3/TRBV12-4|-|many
CASSTDANTEAFF
TGTGCCAGCAGTACAGATGCGAACACTGAAGCTTTCTTT
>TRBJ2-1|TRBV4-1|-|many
CASSQFTGLSYNEQFF
TGCGCCAGCAGCCAATTTACGGGGCTCTCCTACAATGAGCAGTTCTTC
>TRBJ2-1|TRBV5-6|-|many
CASSFGTASVNNEQFF
TGTGCCAGCAGCTTTGGTACGGCCTCTGTGAACAATGAGCAGTTCTTC
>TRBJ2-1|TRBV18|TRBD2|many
CASSPLAGASYNEQFF
TGTGCCAGCTCACCTCTAGCGGGAGCCTCCTACAATGAGCAGTTCTTC
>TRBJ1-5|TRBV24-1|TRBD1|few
CATSEKDRVQPQHF
TGTGCCACCAGTGAGAAGGACAGGGTACAGCCCCAGCATTTT
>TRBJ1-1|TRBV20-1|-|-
CSALSRDPIGTEAFF
TGCAGTGCTCTATCCCGGGACCCCATTGGCACTGAAGCTTTCTTT
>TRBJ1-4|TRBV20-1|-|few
CSARDRGEKLFF
TGCAGTGCTAGAGATCGGGGGGAAAAACTGTTTTTT
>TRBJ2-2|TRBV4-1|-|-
CASSQDPRFTGELFF
TGCGCCAGCAGCCAAGATCCTCGGTTCACCGGGGAGCTGTTTTTT
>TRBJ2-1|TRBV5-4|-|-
CASSLTLNSYNEQFF
TGTGCCAGCAGCTTAACGCTCAACTCCTACAATGAGCAGTTCTTC
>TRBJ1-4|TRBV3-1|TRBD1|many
CASSNDRVNEKLFF
TGTGCCAGCAGTAACGACAGGGTAAATGAAAAACTGTTTTTT
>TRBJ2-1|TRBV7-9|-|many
CAILGQGEDNEQFF
TGTGCCATTTTGGGCCAGGGAGAGGACAATGAGCAGTTCTTC
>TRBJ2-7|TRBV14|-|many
CASNPGITYEQYF
TGTGCCAGTAACCCGGGGATTACCTACGAGCAGTACTTC
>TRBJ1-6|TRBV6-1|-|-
CASSEVRGDWPLHF
TGTGCCAGCAGTGAAGTTCGGGGCGACTGGCCCCTCCACTTT
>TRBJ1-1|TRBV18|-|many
CASSPLADEAFF
TGTGCCAGCTCACCACTGGCAGATGAAGCTTTCTTT
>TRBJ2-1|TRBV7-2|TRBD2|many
CASSLAEAGGRYEQFF
TGTGCCAGCAGCTTAGCGGAAGCGGGAGGACGTTATGAGCAGTTCTTC
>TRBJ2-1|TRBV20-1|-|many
CSSVADAYNEQFF
TGCAGTTCCGTCGCGGATGCCTACAATGAGCAGTTCTTC
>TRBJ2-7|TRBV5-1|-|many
CASSWDPGSAYEQYF
TGCGCCAGCAGCTGGGACCCGGGGAGTGCCTACGAGCAGTACTTC
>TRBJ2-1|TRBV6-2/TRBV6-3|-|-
CASSYDTRNNNEQFF
TGTGCCAGCAGTTACGACACGAGGAATAACAATGAGCAGTTCTTC
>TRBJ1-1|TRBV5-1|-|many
CASSPGIGAAFF
TGCGCCAGCAGCCCCGGAATCGGGGCAGCTTTCTTT
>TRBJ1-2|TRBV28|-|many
CASTSIGGNYGYTF
TGTGCCAGCACCTCCATTGGCGGGAACTATGGCTACACCTTC
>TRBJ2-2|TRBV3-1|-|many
CASSQSGSNTGELFF
TGTGCCAGCAGCCAATCAGGGTCGAACACCGGGGAGCTGTTTTTT
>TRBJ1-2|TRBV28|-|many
CASSLLNGGMGYTF
TGTGCCAGCAGTTTATTAAACGGGGGCATGGGCTACACCTTC
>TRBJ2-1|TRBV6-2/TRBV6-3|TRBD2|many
CASRGSWRGGHEQFF
TGTGCCAGCAGGGGATCCTGGCGGGGGGGCCATGAGCAGTTCTTC
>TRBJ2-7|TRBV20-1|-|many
CSALLGGGQYEQYF
TGCAGTGCTTTGTTAGGGGGAGGGCAGTACGAGCAGTACTTC
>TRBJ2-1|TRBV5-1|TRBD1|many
CASSGTGADEQFF
TGCGCCAGCAGCGGGACAGGGGCCGATGAGCAGTTCTTC
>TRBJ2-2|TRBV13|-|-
CASSPGLAGMTGELFFF
-
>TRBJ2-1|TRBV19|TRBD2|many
CASWATSGGGEQFF
TGTGCCAGTTGGGCTACTAGCGGGGGAGGTGAGCAGTTCTTC
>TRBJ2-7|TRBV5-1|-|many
CASSPREGGAREQYF
TGCGCCAGCAGCCCGCGGGAAGGGGGCGCGCGGGAGCAGTACTTC
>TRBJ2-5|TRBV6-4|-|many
CASSENYQETQYF
TGTGCCAGCAGTGAGAACTATCAAGAGACCCAGTACTTC
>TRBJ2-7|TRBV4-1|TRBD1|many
CASSVRDSYEQYF
TGCGCCAGCAGCGTTCGGGACAGCTACGAGCAGTACTTC
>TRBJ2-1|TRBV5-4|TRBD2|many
CSGRLAGVIGEQFF
TGTTCAGGACGGCTAGCGGGAGTAATCGGGGAGCAGTTCTTC
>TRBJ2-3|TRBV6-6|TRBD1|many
CASNSRDRGQSDTQYF
TGTGCCAGCAACAGCCGGGACAGGGGGCAATCAGATACGCAGTATTTT
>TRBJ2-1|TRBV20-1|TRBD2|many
CSARPRTSPAGEQFF
TGCAGTGCTAGACCGCGGACTAGCCCCGCGGGTGAGCAGTTCTTC
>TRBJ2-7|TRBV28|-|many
CASSLYDKVIYEQYF
TGTGCCAGCAGTTTATACGATAAGGTGATCTACGAGCAGTACTTC
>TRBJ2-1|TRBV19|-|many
CASTSRGGALREQFF
TGTGCCAGTACCTCCAGGGGGGGGGCCCTCCGAGAGCAGTTCTTC
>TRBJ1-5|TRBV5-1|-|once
CASTNQTSLYFCASRRSNQPQHF
-
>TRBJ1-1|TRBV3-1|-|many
CASSQDRTREAFF
TGTGCCAGCAGCCAAGATAGGACAAGGGAAGCTTTCTTT
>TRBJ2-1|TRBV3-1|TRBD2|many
CASSQDSSGSSYNEQFF
TGTGCCAGCAGCCAAGATTCGAGCGGGAGCTCCTACAATGAGCAGTTCTTC
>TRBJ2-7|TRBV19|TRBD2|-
CASRLSSGRNEQYF
TGTGCCAGTAGATTATCTAGCGGGAGGAATGAGCAGTACTTC
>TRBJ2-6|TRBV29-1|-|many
CSVGAGEPNVLTF
TGCAGCGTTGGGGCAGGGGAGCCCAACGTCCTGACTTTC
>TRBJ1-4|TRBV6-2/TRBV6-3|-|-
CASSPRPGQGMEKLFF
TGTGCCAGCAGTCCCCGCCCAGGGCAGGGAATGGAAAAACTGTTTTTT
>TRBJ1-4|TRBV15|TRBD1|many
CATSSKYETGDEKLFF
TGTGCCACCAGCTCTAAATACGAGACAGGGGATGAAAAACTGTTTTTT
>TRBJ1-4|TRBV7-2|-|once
CASSPARRTANEKLFF
TGTGCCAGCAGCCCTGCCCGAAGGACAGCAAATGAAAAACTGTTTTTT